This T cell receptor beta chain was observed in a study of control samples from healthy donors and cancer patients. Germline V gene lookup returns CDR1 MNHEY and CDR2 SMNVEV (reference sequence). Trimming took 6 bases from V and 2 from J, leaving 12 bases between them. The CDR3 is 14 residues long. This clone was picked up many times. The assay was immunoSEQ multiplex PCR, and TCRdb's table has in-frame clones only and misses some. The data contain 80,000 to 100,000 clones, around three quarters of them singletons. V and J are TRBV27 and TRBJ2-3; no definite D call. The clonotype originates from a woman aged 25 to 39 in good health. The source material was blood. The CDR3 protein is CASRLIHPTDTQYF. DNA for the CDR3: TGTGCCAGCAGGTTAATACACCCCACAGATACGCAGTATTTT.